This record looks at one T cell receptor beta chain sequence and its context. The data originate from a study of blood T cell repertoires in COVID-19. Per germline, CDR1 LNHDA and CDR2 SQIVND (reference sequence). V lost 8 bases and J lost 3, with 16 bases in between. This CDR3 is built from 14 residues. Sequencing was performed with immunoSEQ multiplex PCR; in TCRdb, only in-frame clones are kept and a portion is missing. The sample lists some 45,000 clones, 83% occurring once. Sequencing was performed on peripheral blood. This chain links TRBV19 with TRBJ1-1; possibly TRBD1 for D (6 bases). This sequence was found in a man at least 80 years old in a cohort sampled during active COVID-19. CDR3: CASGHTGTYTEAFF. The CDR3 DNA is TGTGCCAGTGGACACACCGGGACATACACTGAAGCTTTCTTT.